These 25 T cell receptor beta chains were all obtained from the same sample, sequenced in a study of T cells in Graves' hyperthyroidism and ophthalmopathy (dated by TCRdb to the late 2010s). Libraries were built with multiplex PCR. TCRdb shows the sequencer as Illumina HiSeq 2000. TCR beta CDR3 regions were amplified from RNA transcripts. A first-round RT-PCR of the TCR CDR3 used the HTBI primer set with the Qiagen OneStep RT-PCR kit. The public reads were reanalyzed by TCRdb: fastp trimming at Q25, MiXCR alignment, in-frame beta chains only. Each CDR3 protein gets just one entry, which takes the most common genes and DNA from the rows behind it. The sample table lists 500,000 to 650,000 distinct CDR3 sequences, approximately 15% of them with a count of one. The ten largest account for under 15% of the sample. The sequenced sample was blood. These receptors were taken from a woman in her forties or fifties with Graves' ophthalmopathy.

Only a few counts were recorded for this clonotype. The V and J genes are TRBV9 and TRBJ2-2, with 7 bases identical to TRBD1. This CDR3 has 16 residues. Trimming cost V 4 bases and J 1 base; bases outside gene matches: 7. The germline gives CDR1 SGDLS, CDR2 YYNGEE. The CDR3 DNA reads as TGTGCCAGCAGCAACAGGGACAGACTGAACACCGGGGAGCTGTTTTTT. Translating it yields CASSNRDRLNTGELFF.

The V call is TRBV30, the J call TRBJ2-1; 12 nucleotides match TRBD1. V lost 1 base, J lost 2 bases, and 12 bases stayed unmatched. Germline lookup yields CDR1 GTSNPN and CDR2 SVGIG (reference sequence). CDR3 length: 19 amino acids. CDR3 coding DNA: TGTGCCTGGAGTGGGGGACAGGGGGCGCGGGAGGGAACCTACAATGAGCAGTTCTTC. This translates into CAWSGGQGAREGTYNEQFF.

This clonotype was detected many times. The rearrangement uses TRBV28 and TRBJ1-2, with D perhaps matching TRBD1 (5 bases). CDR1 and CDR2 (germline): MDHEN, SYDVKM. The V end lost 2 bases, the J end lost 6 bases, and 13 bases lay between the germline ends. This CDR3 contains 14 residues. The CDR3 is CASSLAAGGNGYTF. The CDR3 nucleotides are TGTGCCAGCAGTTTAGCGGCCGGGGGGAATGGCTACACCTTC.

Concerning this clonotype itself: A read error may be the cause here, since a much bigger clone is one base away. The V call is TRBV3-1, the J call TRBJ1-5; unclear D gene. This CDR3 contains 15 residues. Germline CDR1 is LGHDT and CDR2 is YNNKEL (reference sequence). CDR3 protein: CASCQDASSGQPQHF. The CDR3 nucleotides read TGTGCCAGCTGCCAAGATGCCTCATCTGGACAGCCCCAGCATTTT.

At least ten counts were recorded for this clonotype. The rearrangement uses TRBV28 and TRBJ2-5; D uncertain. The CDR3 loop spans 15 amino acids. Germline V gene data show CDR1 as MDHEN and CDR2 as SYDVKM. V lost 7 bases, J lost 0 bases, and 15 bases lay in between. CDR3: CASKNEEQYQETQYF. Here the CDR3 DNA reads TGTGCCAGCAAAAACGAGGAGCAATACCAAGAGACCCAGTACTTC. The full variable domain, its missing parts supplied by reference TRBV28 and TRBJ2-5, is DVKVTQSSRYLVKRTGEKVFLECVQDMDHENMFWYRQDPGLGLRLIYFSYDVKMKEKGDIPEGYSVSREKKERFSLILESASTNQTSMYLCASKNEEQYQETQYFGPGTRLLVL.

The J gene is TRBJ2-2, the V gene TRBV7-8; no definite D call. Trimming stripped 5 bases from V and 15 bases from J, with 16 bases between. The germline V gene has CDR1 SGHVS and CDR2 FQNEAQ. CDR3 length: 12 amino acids. The CDR3 loop is CASSQQTMAVFF. The CDR3 nucleotides read TGTGCCAGCAGCCAACAAACAATGGCGGTGTTTTTT. Together with reference TRBV7-8 and TRBJ2-2, the CDR3 gives the full variable domain: GAGVSQSPRYKVAKRGQDVALRCDPISGHVSLFWYQQALGQGPEFLTYFQNEAQLDKSGLPSDRFFAERPEGSVSTLKIQRTQQEDSAVYLCASSQQTMAVFFGEGSRLTVL.

This clonotype was seen a handful of times. The chain carries TRBV6-1 and TRBJ2-6; 7 bases map to TRBD1. CDR3 length equals 18 residues. V lost 6 bases and J lost 0; bases outside the gene matches: 11. Germline V lookup: CDR1 MNHNS, CDR2 SASEGT. DNA for the CDR3: TGTGCCAGCAGGAGGCTTAGGACAGGCACCTCTGGGGCCAACGTCCTGACTTTC. Protein product: CASRRLRTGTSGANVLTF.

Details on this clonotype: A read error may explain this, as a much larger clone is one base away. V and J are TRBV11-2 and TRBJ1-1; D not resolved. The CDR3 is 14 residues long. Germline CDR1 SGHAT, CDR2 FQNNGV. V lost 5 bases and J lost 7, with 17 bases in between. The DNA for the CDR3 is TGTGCCAGCAGCCCCATATCGGGGTACATTGAAGCTTTCTTT. As protein: CASSPISGYIEAFF.

V gene TRBV27 combines with J gene TRBJ2-3; TRBD2 matches at 9 bases. The CDR3 has 14 residues. J lost 7 bases, V lost 7 bases, and 9 bases had no gene match. The germline gives CDR1 MNHEY, CDR2 SMNVEV (reference sequence). The CDR3 spells CASTPSGIGNTQYF. DNA for the CDR3: TGTGCCAGCACCCCTAGCGGGATAGGGAATACGCAGTATTTT.

This chain joins TRBV19 and TRBJ1-5, with 12 bases fitting TRBD1. Looked up from germline, CDR1 is LNHDA and CDR2 is SQIVND (reference sequence). J lost 4 bases, V lost 5 bases, and 15 bases had no gene match. This CDR3 contains 19 residues. Here the CDR3 DNA reads TGTGCCAGTAGTGAATCCGGGGGACAGGGGGCCCCATTTAATCAGCCCCAGCATTTT. It is translated as CASSESGGQGAPFNQPQHF.

At least ten counts were recorded for this clonotype. This sequence joins TRBV6-6 and TRBJ2-5; 12 bases are a match to TRBD2. The J segment lost 10 bases and the V segment lost 2 bases, leaving 11 bases of the junction unmatched. CDR3 length: 16 residues. Germline V gives CDR1 MNHNY, CDR2 SVGAGI (reference sequence). CDR3 nucleotide sequence: TGTGCCAGCAGTTACCCGGTGAGGACTAGCGGGAAGGACCAGTACTTC. This sequence encodes CASSYPVRTSGKDQYF.

The table lists this clonotype with many counts. The chain uses TRBV12-3 or TRBV12-4 and TRBJ1-5, with a possible D match to TRBD1 (5 bases). The V end lost 5 bases, the J end lost 5 bases, and 10 bases lay between the germline ends. This CDR3 contains 13 residues. This CDR3 is CASSGTVDQPQHF. The CDR3 coding sequence is TGTGCCAGCAGTGGGACGGTGGATCAGCCCCAGCATTTT.

This clonotype was seen ten or more times. The chain links TRBV20-1 to TRBJ2-7; D possibly matches TRBD1 or TRBD2 (5 bases each). The CDR3 is 13 residues long. Trimming left V 5 bases short and J 6 bases short, with 17 bases between. Looked up from germline, CDR1 is DFQATT and CDR2 is SNEGSKA (reference sequence). The CDR3 loop reads CSAPLDVGAEQYF. The CDR3 DNA follows: TGCAGTGCTCCCCTTGACGTCGGGGCCGAGCAGTACTTC.

This clonotype was seen ten or more times. The rearrangement uses TRBV12-3 or TRBV12-4 and TRBJ2-1, with D unclear. Trimming left V 6 bases short and J 8 bases short, with 8 bases between. This CDR3 region has 11 residues. CDR3 sequence: CASSHWDEQFF. The DNA for the CDR3 is TGTGCCAGCAGCCACTGGGATGAGCAGTTCTTC.

The chain uses TRBV6-1 and TRBJ1-5, with no clear D. The CDR3 extends over 15 amino acids. Germline CDR1 and CDR2: MNHNS and SASEGT. The ends were cut back, 0 bases at V and 0 bases at J, with 6 bases in the middle. The CDR3 reads CASSEASVSNQPQHF. The CDR3 nucleotides are TGTGCCAGCAGTGAAGCGTCCGTTAGCAATCAGCCCCAGCATTTT.

J is TRBJ2-3 and V is TRBV4-1; 9 nucleotides line up with TRBD2. The CDR3 length is 17 residues. The germline V gene encodes CDR1 MGHRA and CDR2 YSYEKL. J lost 2 bases, V lost 5 bases, and 11 bases had no gene match. CDR3 DNA: TGCGCCAGCAGCTACCCCCCTAGCGGGACAGACACAGATACGCAGTATTTT. Encoded protein: CASSYPPSGTDTDTQYF.

This clonotype came up many times. The chain links TRBV20-1 to TRBJ2-7, with 7 bases fitting TRBD1. From germline, CDR1 is DFQATT and CDR2 SNEGSKA (reference sequence). The CDR3 has 14 amino acids. V trimming: 0 bases; J trimming: 3 bases; junction bases outside the gene matches: 5. Here the CDR3 DNA reads TGCAGTGCTAGAGACCGGACAGGCTTCTACGAGCAGTACTTC. It translates to CSARDRTGFYEQYF.

This clonotype was found many times. The V call is TRBV20-1, the J call TRBJ1-2; D is uncertain. The germline gives CDR1 DFQATT, CDR2 SNEGSKA (reference sequence). The CDR3 contains 15 residues. Trimming cost V 0 bases and J 4 bases, with 15 bases left between them. As DNA, the CDR3 is TGCAGTGCTAGAGACAGCCTGCGGGGAATCTATGGCTACACCTTC. Its translation is CSARDSLRGIYGYTF.

This clonotype was found many times. J is TRBJ1-1 and V is TRBV12-3 or TRBV12-4, with 11 positions matching TRBD1. This CDR3 has 14 amino acids. Trimming took 4 bases from V and 2 from J; bases not matched to a gene: 0. The CDR3 nucleotides are TGTGCCAGCAGTTGGACAGGGGGCAACACTGAAGCTTTCTTT. Amino acid sequence: CASSWTGGNTEAFF.

The gene calls are TRBV14 and TRBJ2-1; no clear D. Trimming removed 0 bases from V and 8 bases from J, with 11 bases in between. The CDR3 spans 14 residues. CDR1 is SGHDN and CDR2 is FVKESK in the germline V gene. The CDR3 is CASSQDYSWDEQFF. CDR3 nucleotides: TGTGCCAGCAGCCAAGACTACAGCTGGGATGAGCAGTTCTTC.

This clonotype was seen many times. The rearrangement links TRBV6-1 to TRBJ2-7; TRBD1 is a possible D gene (6 bases). Trimming removed 6 bases from V and 7 bases from J, with 25 bases in between. Germline V gene data show CDR1 as MNHNS and CDR2 as SASEGT. The CDR3 is 16 residues long. DNA of the CDR3: TGTGCCAGCAGGGACAGTTACTCGCAGTCAAGGCTAGAGCAGTACTTC. Translating gives CASRDSYSQSRLEQYF.

This chain joins TRBV2 and TRBJ2-1, with TRBD2 matching over 11 bases. The CDR3 consists of 16 residues. Germline CDR1 is SNHLY and CDR2 is FYNNEI. The V gene end was trimmed by 5 bases and the J gene end by 9 bases; junction bases not matched to a gene: 12. The CDR3 is CASSKHNSGRAAEQFF. The DNA of the CDR3 is TGTGCCAGCAGTAAGCACAATAGCGGGAGGGCCGCTGAGCAGTTCTTC. Supplemented by reference TRBV2 and TRBJ2-1, the full variable domain reads EPEVTQTPSHQVTQMGQEVILRCVPISNHLYFYWYRQILGQKVEFLVSFYNNEISEKSEIFDDQFSVERPDGSNFTLKIRSTKLEDSAMYFCASSKHNSGRAAEQFFGPGTRLTVL.

This clonotype came up many times. The rearrangement uses TRBV12-3 or TRBV12-4 and TRBJ1-2, with D possibly being TRBD1 (6 bases). This CDR3 is built from 15 residues. Trimming shortened V by 7 bases and J by 4 bases, and 19 bases separated the two germline ends. The CDR3 loop is CASNLGGAPGYGYTF. Here the CDR3 DNA reads TGTGCCAGCAACCTCGGGGGGGCGCCGGGCTATGGCTACACCTTC.

The table lists this clonotype with many counts. The chain joins TRBV12-3 or TRBV12-4 to TRBJ2-1, with 9 nucleotides matching TRBD2. J gave up 7 bases and V 6 bases, and 7 bases lay outside the gene matches. The CDR3 covers 14 residues. The CDR3: CASSRGAGGNEQFF. The CDR3 DNA is TGTGCCAGCAGCCGGGGGGCGGGAGGGAATGAGCAGTTCTTC.

This clonotype turned up a few times. This chain joins TRBV20-1 and TRBJ1-4; TRBD1 matches at 7 bases. Trimming removed 6 bases from V and 0 bases from J; junction bases left unmatched: 10. This CDR3 spans 16 amino acids. Per germline, CDR1 DFQATT and CDR2 SNEGSKA (reference sequence). CDR3: CSASGQKATTNEKLFF. As DNA, the CDR3 is TGCAGTGCCTCGGGACAGAAAGCCACAACTAATGAAAAACTGTTTTTT.